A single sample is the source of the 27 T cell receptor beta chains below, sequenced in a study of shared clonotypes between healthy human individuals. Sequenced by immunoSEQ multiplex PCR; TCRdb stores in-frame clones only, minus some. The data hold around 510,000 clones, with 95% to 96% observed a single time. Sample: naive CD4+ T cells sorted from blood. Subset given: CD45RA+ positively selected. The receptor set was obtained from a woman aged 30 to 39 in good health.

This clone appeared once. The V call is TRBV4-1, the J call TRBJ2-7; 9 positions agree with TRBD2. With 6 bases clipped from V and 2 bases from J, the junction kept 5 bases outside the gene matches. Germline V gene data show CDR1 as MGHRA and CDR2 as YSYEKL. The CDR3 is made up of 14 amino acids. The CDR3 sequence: CASSGGGGPYEQYF. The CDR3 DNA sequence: TGCGCCAGCAGTGGCGGGGGGGGCCCCTACGAGCAGTACTTC.

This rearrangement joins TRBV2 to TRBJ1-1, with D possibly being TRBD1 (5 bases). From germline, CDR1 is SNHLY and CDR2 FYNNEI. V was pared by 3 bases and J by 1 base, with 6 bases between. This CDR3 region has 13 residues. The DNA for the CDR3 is TGTGCCAGCAGTGACAGGGAGAACACTGAAGCTTTCTTT. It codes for CASSDRENTEAFF.

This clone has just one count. The CDR3 coding sequence is TGTGCCAGTAGTATTACAGGCGCCGGGGATCAGCCCCAGCATTTT. It encodes CASSITGAGDQPQHF. The rearrangement links TRBV19 to TRBJ1-5; a weak D match, TRBD1 (5 bases). CDR1 is LNHDA, CDR2 SQIVND, per germline (reference sequence). The CDR3 spans 15 residues. The V end was cut by 3 bases, the J end by 5 bases, with 14 bases between.

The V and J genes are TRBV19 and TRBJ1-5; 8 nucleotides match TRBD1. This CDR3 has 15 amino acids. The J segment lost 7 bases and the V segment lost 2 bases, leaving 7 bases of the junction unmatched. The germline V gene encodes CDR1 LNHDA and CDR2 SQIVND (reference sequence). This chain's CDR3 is CASSIIRQGSQPQHF. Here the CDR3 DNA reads TGTGCCAGTAGTATAATACGACAGGGGAGCCAGCCCCAGCATTTT.

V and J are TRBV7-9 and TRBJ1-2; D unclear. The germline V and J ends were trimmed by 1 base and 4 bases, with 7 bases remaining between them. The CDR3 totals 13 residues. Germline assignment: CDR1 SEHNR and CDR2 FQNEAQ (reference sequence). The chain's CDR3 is CASSLVGVYGYTF. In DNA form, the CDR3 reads TGTGCCAGCAGCTTAGTCGGCGTCTATGGCTACACCTTC.

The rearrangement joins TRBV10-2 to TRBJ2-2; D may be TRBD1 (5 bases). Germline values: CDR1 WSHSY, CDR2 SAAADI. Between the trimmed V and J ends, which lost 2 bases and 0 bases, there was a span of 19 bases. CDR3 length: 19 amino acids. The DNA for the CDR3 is TGCGCCAGCAGTGAGAAGGGCAGGGTCTTTTCCTCGAACACCGGGGAGCTGTTTTTT. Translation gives CASSEKGRVFSSNTGELFF.

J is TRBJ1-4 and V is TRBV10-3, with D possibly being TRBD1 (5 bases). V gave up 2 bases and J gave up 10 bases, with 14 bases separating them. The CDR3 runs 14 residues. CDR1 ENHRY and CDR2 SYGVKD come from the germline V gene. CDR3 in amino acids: CAISEAQGVGKLFF. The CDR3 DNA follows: TGTGCCATCAGTGAGGCTCAGGGTGTCGGAAAACTGTTTTTT.

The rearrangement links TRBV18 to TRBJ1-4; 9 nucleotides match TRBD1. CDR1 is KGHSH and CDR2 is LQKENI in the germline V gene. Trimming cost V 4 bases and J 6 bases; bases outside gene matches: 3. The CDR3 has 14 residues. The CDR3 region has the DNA TGTGCCAGCTCACTGGGACAGGGTTATGAAAAACTGTTTTTT. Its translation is CASSLGQGYEKLFF.

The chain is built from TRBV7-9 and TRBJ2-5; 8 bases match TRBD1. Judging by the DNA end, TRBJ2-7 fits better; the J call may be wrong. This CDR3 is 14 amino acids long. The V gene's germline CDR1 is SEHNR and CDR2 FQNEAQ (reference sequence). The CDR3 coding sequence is TGTGCCAGCAGCTTAACCGGGACAGGTAACGAGCAGTACTTC. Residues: CASSLTGTGNEQYF.

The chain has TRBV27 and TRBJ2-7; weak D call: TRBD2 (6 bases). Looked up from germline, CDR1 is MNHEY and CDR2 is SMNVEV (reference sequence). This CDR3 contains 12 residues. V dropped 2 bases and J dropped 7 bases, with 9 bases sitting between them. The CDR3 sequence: CASSLQGGEQYF. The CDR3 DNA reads TGTGCCAGCAGTTTACAAGGAGGGGAGCAGTACTTC.

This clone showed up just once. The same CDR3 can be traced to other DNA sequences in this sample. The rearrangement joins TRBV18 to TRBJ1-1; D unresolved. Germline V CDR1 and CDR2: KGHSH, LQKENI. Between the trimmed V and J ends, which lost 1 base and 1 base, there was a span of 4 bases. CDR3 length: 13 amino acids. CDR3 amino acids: CASSPRENTEAFF. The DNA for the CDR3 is TGTGCCAGCTCACCACGGGAGAACACTGAAGCTTTCTTT.

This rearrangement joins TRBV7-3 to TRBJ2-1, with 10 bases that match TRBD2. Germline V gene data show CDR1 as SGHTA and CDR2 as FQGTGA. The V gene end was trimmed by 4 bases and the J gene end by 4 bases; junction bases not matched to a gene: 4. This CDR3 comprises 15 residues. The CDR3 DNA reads TGTGCCAGCAGCTCGCGGACTAGCGGTTACAATGAGCAGTTCTTC. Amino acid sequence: CASSSRTSGYNEQFF.

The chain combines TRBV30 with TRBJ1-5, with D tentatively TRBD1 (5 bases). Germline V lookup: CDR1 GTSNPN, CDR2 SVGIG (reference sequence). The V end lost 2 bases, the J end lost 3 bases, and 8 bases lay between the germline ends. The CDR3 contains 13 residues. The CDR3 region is CAWSLGLNQPQHF. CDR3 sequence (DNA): TGTGCCTGGAGTTTGGGGCTCAATCAGCCCCAGCATTTT.

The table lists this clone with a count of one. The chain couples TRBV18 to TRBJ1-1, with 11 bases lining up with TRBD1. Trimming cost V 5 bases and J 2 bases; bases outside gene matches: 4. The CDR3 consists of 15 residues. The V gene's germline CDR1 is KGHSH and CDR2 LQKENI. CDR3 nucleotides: TGTGCCAGCTCAGCCCGGACAGGGGGCAACACTGAAGCTTTCTTT. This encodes CASSARTGGNTEAFF.

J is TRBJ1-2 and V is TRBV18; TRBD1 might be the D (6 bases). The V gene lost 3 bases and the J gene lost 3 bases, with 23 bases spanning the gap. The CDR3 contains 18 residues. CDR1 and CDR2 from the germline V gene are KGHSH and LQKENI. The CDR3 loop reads CASSPYSHREGGDYGYTF. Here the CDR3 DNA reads TGTGCCAGCTCACCCTACTCACACAGGGAAGGAGGGGACTATGGCTACACCTTC. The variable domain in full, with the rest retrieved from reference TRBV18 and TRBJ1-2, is NAGVMQNPRHLVRRRGQEARLRCSPMKGHSHVYWYRQLPEEGLKFMVYLQKENIIDESGMPKERFSAEFPKEGPSILRIQQVVRGDSAAYFCASSPYSHREGGDYGYTFGSGTRLTVV.

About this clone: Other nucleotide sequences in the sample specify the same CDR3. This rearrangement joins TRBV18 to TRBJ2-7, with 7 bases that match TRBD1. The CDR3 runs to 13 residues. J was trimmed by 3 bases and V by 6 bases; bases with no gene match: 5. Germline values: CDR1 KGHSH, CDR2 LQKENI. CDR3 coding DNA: TGTGCCAGCTCGCCTAGACAGGGCTACGAGCAGTACTTC. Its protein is CASSPRQGYEQYF.

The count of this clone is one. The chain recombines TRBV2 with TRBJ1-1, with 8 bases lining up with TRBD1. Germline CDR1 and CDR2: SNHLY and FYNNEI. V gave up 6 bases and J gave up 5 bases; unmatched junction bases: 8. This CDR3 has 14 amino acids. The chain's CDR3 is CASSPRTGRTEAFF. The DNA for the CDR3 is TGTGCCAGCAGCCCGCGGACAGGGAGGACTGAAGCTTTCTTT.

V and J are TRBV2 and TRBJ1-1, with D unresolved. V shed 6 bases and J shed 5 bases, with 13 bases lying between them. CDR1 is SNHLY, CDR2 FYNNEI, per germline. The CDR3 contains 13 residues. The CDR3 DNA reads TGTGCCAGCAGACTGGAGGGAAATACTGAAGCTTTCTTT. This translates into CASRLEGNTEAFF.

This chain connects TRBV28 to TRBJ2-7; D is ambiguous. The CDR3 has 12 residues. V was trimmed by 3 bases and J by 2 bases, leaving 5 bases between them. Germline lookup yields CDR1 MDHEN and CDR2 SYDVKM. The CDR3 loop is CASSFPTYEQYF. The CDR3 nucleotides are TGTGCCAGCAGTTTCCCCACCTACGAGCAGTACTTC.

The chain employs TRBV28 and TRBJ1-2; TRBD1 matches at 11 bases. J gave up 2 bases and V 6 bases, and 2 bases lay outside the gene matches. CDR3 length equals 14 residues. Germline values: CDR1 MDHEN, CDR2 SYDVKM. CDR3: CASRGQGGNYGYTF. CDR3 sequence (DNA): TGTGCCAGCAGGGGACAGGGGGGAAACTATGGCTACACCTTC.

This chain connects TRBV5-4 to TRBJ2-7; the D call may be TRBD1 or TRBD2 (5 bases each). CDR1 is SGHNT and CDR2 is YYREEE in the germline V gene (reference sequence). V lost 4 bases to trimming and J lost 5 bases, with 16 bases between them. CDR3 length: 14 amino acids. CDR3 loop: CASSPGTHGHEQYF. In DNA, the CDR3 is TGTGCCAGCAGCCCCGGGACCCACGGCCACGAGCAGTACTTC. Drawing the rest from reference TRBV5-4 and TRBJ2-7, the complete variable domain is ETGVTQSPTHLIKTRGQQVTLRCSSQSGHNTVSWYQQALGQGPQFIFQYYREEENGRGNFPPRFSGLQFPNYSSELNVNALELDDSALYLCASSPGTHGHEQYFGPGTRLTVT.

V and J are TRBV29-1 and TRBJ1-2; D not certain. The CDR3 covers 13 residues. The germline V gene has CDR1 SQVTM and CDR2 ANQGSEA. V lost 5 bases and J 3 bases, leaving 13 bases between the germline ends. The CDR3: CSVWEGLDYGYTF. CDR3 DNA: TGCAGCGTTTGGGAGGGTTTGGACTATGGCTACACCTTC.

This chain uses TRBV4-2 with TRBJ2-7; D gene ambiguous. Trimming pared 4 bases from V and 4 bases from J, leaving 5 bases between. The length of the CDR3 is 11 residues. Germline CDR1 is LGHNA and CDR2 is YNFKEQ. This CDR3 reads CASSLQYEQYF. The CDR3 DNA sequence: TGTGCCAGCAGCCTCCAATACGAGCAGTACTTC.

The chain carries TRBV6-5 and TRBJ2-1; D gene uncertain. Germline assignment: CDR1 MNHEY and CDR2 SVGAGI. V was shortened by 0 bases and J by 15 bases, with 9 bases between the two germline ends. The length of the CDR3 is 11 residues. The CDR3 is CASSYSLVSFF. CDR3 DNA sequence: TGTGCCAGCAGTTACTCCTTGGTTTCGTTCTTC.

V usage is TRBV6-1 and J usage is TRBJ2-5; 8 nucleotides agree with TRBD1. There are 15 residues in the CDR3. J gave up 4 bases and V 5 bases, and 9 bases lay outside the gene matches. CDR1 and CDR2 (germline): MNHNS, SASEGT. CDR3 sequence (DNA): TGTGCCAGCAGTTTCGGACAGGGAGGACCAGAGACCCAGTACTTC. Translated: CASSFGQGGPETQYF.

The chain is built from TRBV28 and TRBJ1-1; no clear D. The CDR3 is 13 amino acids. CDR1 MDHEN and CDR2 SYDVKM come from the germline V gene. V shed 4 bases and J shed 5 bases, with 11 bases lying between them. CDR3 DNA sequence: TGTGCCAGCAGTTGGCCAGGAGCGACTGAAGCTTTCTTT. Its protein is CASSWPGATEAFF.

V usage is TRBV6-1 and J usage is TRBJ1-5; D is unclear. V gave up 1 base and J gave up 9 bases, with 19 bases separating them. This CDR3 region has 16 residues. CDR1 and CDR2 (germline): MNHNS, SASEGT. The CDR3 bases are TGTGCCAGCAGTGAAGGGGAGGGCCGAGCCTCTGTGCCCCAGCATTTT. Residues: CASSEGEGRASVPQHF.